The 10 T cell receptor beta chains presented below share a single source sample, sequenced in a study of multiple sclerosis patients with progressive multifocal leukoencephalopathy. Time point described: before natalizumab initiation. Data came from immunoSEQ multiplex PCR; TCRdb stores just in-frame clones and leaves some out. The table records fewer than 40,000 clones, about 91% of them present only once. Material for sequencing was PBMCs. Receptors were obtained from a man younger than 45 with multiple sclerosis.

This clone was observed a few times. V and J are TRBV19 and TRBJ2-2, with D possibly matching TRBD2 (6 bases). The germline V gene has CDR1 LNHDA and CDR2 SQIVND (reference sequence). This CDR3 contains 13 residues. The V end was cut by 8 bases, the J end by 5 bases, with 12 bases between. CDR3 loop: CASRRRETGELFF. The CDR3 region has the DNA TGTGCCAGTCGAAGGCGGGAAACCGGGGAGCTGTTTTTT.

J is TRBJ1-5 and V is TRBV10-3; no firm D call. V lost 6 bases, J lost 0 bases, and 6 bases lay in between. CDR3 length: 13 amino acids. Per germline, CDR1 ENHRY and CDR2 SYGVKD. The CDR3 DNA reads as TGTGCCATCAGCCCTAATAGCAATCAGCCCCAGCATTTT. This translates into CAISPNSNQPQHF.

Here the CDR3 DNA reads TGTGCCAGTACCTGGACTATTGTTGAATCCGGGGAGCTGTTTTTT. Translating gives CASTWTIVESGELFF. This chain connects TRBV6-6 to TRBJ2-2, with a possible D match to TRBD2 (6 bases). Germline CDR1 is MNHNY and CDR2 is SVGAGI (reference sequence). This CDR3 comprises 15 residues. The V end lost 9 bases, the J end lost 6 bases, and 20 bases lay between the germline ends.

This clone showed up just once. This chain uses TRBV6-1 with TRBJ2-7; D might be TRBD1 or TRBD2, each matching 6 bases. The CDR3 runs 17 residues. The ends were cut back, 1 base at V and 0 bases at J, with 16 bases in the middle. Germline values: CDR1 MNHNS, CDR2 SASEGT. CDR3 loop: CASSEEGGTLSSYEQYF. Here the CDR3 DNA reads TGTGCCAGCAGTGAAGAAGGCGGGACACTCAGCTCCTACGAGCAGTACTTC.

The chain carries TRBV7-9 and TRBJ1-5, with TRBD1 as a possible D gene (6 bases). The germline V gene has CDR1 SEHNR and CDR2 FQNEAQ (reference sequence). Trimming shortened V by 5 bases and J by 1 base, and 9 bases separated the two germline ends. The CDR3 extends over 14 amino acids. CDR3 nucleotides: TGTGCCAGCAGCCATAGGGGGAGCAATCAGCCCCAGCATTTT. Translation: CASSHRGSNQPQHF.

CDR3 region: CASSIGLAGYNEQFF. The CDR3 DNA reads TGTGCCAGTAGTATAGGACTAGCGGGTTACAATGAGCAGTTCTTC. The chain employs TRBV19 and TRBJ2-1; 10 bases agree with TRBD2. The CDR3 consists of 15 residues. CDR1 is LNHDA and CDR2 is SQIVND in the germline V gene (reference sequence). V dropped 1 base and J dropped 4; count of bases not matched to a gene: 1. The complete variable domain, with remaining parts taken from reference TRBV19 and TRBJ2-1, reads DGGITQSPKYLFRKEGQNVTLSCEQNLNHDAMYWYRQDPGQGLRLIYYSQIVNDFQKGDIAEGYSVSREKKESFPLTVTSAQKNPTAFYLCASSIGLAGYNEQFFGPGTRLTVL.

The genes are TRBV6-5 and TRBJ1-1; D call uncertain. CDR1 is MNHEY and CDR2 is SVGAGI in the germline V gene. The CDR3 totals 13 residues. The V end was cut by 5 bases, the J end by 8 bases, with 15 bases between. In DNA, the CDR3 is TGTGCCAGCAGTATACAAGGTGAGAGGGAAGCTTTCTTT. Translation gives CASSIQGEREAFF.

This rearrangement joins TRBV27 to TRBJ2-4, with D possibly TRBD2 on 6 matching bases. The CDR3 has 15 residues. V lost 7 bases and J lost 6, with 19 bases in between. CDR1 is MNHEY, CDR2 SMNVEV, per germline (reference sequence). CDR3 DNA sequence: TGTGCCAGCACCTCCTCCGGGACTCCTAGAAACATTCAGTACTTC. Amino acid sequence: CASTSSGTPRNIQYF.

The CDR3 spells CAWSRDRGLLAGPTDTQYF. In DNA, the CDR3 is TGTGCCTGGAGTCGGGACAGGGGGCTGCTAGCGGGGCCCACAGATACGCAGTATTTT. The chain has TRBV30 and TRBJ2-3; 12 bases agree with TRBD1. J lost 2 bases, V lost 2 bases, and 14 bases had no gene match. Germline CDR1 GTSNPN, CDR2 SVGIG (reference sequence). CDR3 length equals 19 residues.

As to this clone: At one end, the junction sequence differs from germline, possibly due to a read error. V and J are TRBV15 and TRBJ1-4, with a tentative D call TRBD1 (6 bases). The CDR3 is 13 amino acids. Germline lookup yields CDR1 LNHNV and CDR2 YYDKDF (reference sequence). The CDR3 loop is CATRRQVDEKLFF. CDR3 nucleotide sequence: TGTGCCACCCGCAGACAGGTTGATGAAAAACTGTTTTTT.